These 3 T cell receptor beta chains were all obtained from the same sample, sequenced in a study of T cell responses to AZD1222 COVID-19 vaccine. This table comes from immunoSEQ multiplex PCR, and its TCRdb copy is limited to in-frame clones, with some not included. The data show more than 90,000 clones, approximately 90% seen once. The specimen comprised peripheral blood, sampled on day 0 of AZD1222 vaccination. All receptors come from an adult in good health.

The V gene is TRBV5-4, the J gene TRBJ1-4; the match to TRBD1 covers 9 bases. Germline values: CDR1 SGHNT, CDR2 YYREEE (reference sequence). Trimming cost V 4 bases and J 6 bases; bases outside gene matches: 4. This CDR3 comprises 14 residues. The CDR3 protein is CASSNRQGDEKLFF. The CDR3 nucleotides read TGTGCCAGCAGCAACAGACAGGGGGATGAAAAACTGTTTTTT.

This clone was counted once. The chain employs TRBV7-9 and TRBJ2-7; D gene unclear. CDR3 length: 14 residues. CDR1 and CDR2 from the germline V gene are SEHNR and FQNEAQ (reference sequence). The ends were cut back, 0 bases at V and 1 base at J, with 7 bases in the middle. CDR3 nucleotides: TGTGCCAGCAGCTTAGCCCTGAGTTCCTACGAGCAGTACTTC. This translates into CASSLALSSYEQYF.

The V and J genes are TRBV28 and TRBJ2-5; 7 bases are shared with TRBD1. Germline CDR1 is MDHEN and CDR2 is SYDVKM. The CDR3 sequence is 13 residues long. Unmatched junction bases numbered 6, after V lost 2 bases and J lost 9 bases. The DNA for the CDR3 is TGTGCCAGCAGTTTAGGCCAGGGGGAGTCCCAGTACTTC. Translated: CASSLGQGESQYF.